This T cell receptor beta chain stems from a study of vaccination effects on CD4 cells after COVID-19. Study-wide results and limits: No early post-infection timepoints were available in the study, which also included few convalescent patients. In healthy vaccinees, only 1 of 255 vaccine-induced clones cross-reacted with common cold coronaviruses.

Here immunoSEQ multiplex PCR was the method, and the copy in TCRdb shows in-frame clones only, minus some. The sample shows 70,000 to 85,000 clones, 77% of them seen only once. There are a few counts of this clone. Its matching antigen is unknown. Deletions cut 3 bases from V and 0 bases from J, with 12 bases between. This CDR3 is 17 amino acids long. Germline CDR1 and CDR2: SGHAT and FQNNGV. Culture proceeded for nine to ten days, and CD4+ T cells were then isolated. Half the medium was swapped for IL-2 medium on days 3 and 7. The chain employs TRBV11-2 and TRBJ1-6; TRBD1 is a possible D gene (5 bases). The starting material was CD4+ T cells from PBMCs cultured without peptide, obtained before COVID-19 vaccination. This TCR was recovered from a human donor who received a COVID-19 vaccine. The DNA of the CDR3 is TGTGCCAGCAGCTTGGTTGGGGGGAGCTCCTATAATTCACCCCTCCACTTT. Amino acid sequence: CASSLVGGSSYNSPLHF. Together with reference TRBV11-2 and TRBJ1-6, the CDR3 gives the full variable domain: EAGVAQSPRYKIIEKRQSVAFWCNPISGHATLYWYQQILGQGPKLLIQFQNNGVVDDSQLPKDRFSAERLKGVDSTLKIQPAKLEDSAVYLCASSLVGGSSYNSPLHFGNGTRLTVT.